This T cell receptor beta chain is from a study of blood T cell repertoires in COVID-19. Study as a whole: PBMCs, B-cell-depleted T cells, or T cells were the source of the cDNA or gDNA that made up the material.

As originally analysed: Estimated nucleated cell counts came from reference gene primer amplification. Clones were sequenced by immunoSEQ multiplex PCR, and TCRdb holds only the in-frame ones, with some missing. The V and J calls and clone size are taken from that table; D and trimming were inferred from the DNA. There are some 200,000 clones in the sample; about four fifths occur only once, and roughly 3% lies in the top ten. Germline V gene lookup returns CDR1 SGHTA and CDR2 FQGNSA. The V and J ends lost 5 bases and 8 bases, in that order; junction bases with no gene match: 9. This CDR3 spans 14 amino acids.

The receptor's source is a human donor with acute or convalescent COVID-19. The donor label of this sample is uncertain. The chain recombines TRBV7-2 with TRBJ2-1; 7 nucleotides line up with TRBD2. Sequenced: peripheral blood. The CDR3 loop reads CASSVIGGSDEQFF. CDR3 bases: TGTGCCAGCAGCGTCATCGGCGGGAGTGATGAGCAGTTCTTC.